One T cell receptor beta chain is described in this entry. The entry originates in a study of cytomegalovirus exposure and HLA in healthy donors. V gave up 6 bases and J gave up 2 bases, with 18 bases separating them. CDR1 and CDR2 (germline): SGHAT, FQNNGV. The CDR3 runs 16 residues. With 60 Vbeta and 13 Jbeta primers, the PCR was carried out. TCRdb keeps only in-frame clones here, not all; method: immunoSEQ multiplex PCR. The data contain 110,000 to 150,000 clones, around 10% of them singletons. This receptor was obtained from a man aged 50-60 years in good health and CMV-seronegative. The chain employs TRBV11-2 and TRBJ2-3; D perhaps matches TRBD1 (6 bases). Sequencing was done on a sample of PBMCs. The CDR3 DNA follows: TGTGCCAGCAGTTATCTCACAGGGAGTCCCACAGATACGCAGTATTTT. This encodes CASSYLTGSPTDTQYF.